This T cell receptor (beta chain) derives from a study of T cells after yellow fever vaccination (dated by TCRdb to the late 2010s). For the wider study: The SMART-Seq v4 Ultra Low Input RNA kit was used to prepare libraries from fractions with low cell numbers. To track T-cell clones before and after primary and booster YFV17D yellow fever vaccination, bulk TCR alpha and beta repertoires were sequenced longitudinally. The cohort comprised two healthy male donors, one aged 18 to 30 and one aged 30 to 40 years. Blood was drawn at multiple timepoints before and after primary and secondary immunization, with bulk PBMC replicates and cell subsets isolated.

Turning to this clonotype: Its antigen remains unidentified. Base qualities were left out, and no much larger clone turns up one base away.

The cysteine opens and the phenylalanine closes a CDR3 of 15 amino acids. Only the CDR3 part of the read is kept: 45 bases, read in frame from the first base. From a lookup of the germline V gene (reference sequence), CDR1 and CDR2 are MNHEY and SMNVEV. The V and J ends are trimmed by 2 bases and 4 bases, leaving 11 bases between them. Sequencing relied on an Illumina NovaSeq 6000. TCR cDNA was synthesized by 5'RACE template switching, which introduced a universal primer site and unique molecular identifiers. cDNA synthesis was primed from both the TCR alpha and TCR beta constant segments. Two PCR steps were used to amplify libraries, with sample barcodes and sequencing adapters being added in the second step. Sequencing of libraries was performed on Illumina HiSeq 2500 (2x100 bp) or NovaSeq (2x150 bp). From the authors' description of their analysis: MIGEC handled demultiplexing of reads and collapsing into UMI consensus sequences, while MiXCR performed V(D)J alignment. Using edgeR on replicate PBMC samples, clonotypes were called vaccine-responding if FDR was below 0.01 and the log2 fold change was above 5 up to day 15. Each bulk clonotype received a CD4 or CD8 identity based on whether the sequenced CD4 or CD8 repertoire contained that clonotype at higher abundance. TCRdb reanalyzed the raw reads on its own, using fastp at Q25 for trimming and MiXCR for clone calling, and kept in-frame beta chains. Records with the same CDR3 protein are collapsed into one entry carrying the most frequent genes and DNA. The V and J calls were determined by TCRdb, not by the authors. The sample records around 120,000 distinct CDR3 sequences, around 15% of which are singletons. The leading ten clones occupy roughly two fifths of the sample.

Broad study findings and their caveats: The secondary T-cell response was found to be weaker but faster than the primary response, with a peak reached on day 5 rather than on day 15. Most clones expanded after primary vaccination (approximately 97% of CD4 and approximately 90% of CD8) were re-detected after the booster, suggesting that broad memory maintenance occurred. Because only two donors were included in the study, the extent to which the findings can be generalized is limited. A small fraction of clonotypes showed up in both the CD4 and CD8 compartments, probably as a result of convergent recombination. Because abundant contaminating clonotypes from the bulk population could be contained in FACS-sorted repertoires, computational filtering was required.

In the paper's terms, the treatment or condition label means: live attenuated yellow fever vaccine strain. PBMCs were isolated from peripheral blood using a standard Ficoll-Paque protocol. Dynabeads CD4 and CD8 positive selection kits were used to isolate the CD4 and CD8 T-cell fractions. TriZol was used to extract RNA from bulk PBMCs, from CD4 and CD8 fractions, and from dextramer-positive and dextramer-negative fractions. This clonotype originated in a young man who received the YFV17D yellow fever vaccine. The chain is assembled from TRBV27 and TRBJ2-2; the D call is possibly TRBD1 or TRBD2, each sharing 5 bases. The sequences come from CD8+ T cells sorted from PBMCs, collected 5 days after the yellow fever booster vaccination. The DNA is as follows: TGTGCCAGCAGTTTAATGAGGGGCCCCACCGGGGAGCTGTTTTTT. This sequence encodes CASSLMRGPTGELFF.